This TCR beta chain was recovered during a study of blood T cell repertoires in COVID-19. For the study at large: The samples span acute and convalescent COVID-19 from the United States, Italy and Spain. T cells, B-cell-depleted T cells, or PBMCs supplied cDNA or gDNA.

Per the original data handling: Reference gene primer amplification in the assay estimated nucleated cell counts. Some clones are missing from TCRdb's copy, which holds only in-frame ones; the method was immunoSEQ multiplex PCR. V and J calls and clone size come straight from that table; D and trimming were deduced from the DNA. The sample yields around 150,000 clones, 85% to 90% seen once. CDR3 size: 14 residues. The germline V gene encodes CDR1 MNHEY and CDR2 SVGAGI. The trim removed 6 bases at V and 4 bases at J, leaving 8 bases unmatched. The receptor was isolated from a man aged 45-60 years with active or convalescent COVID-19. What was sequenced was peripheral blood. V is TRBV6-5 and J is TRBJ1-2, with TRBD1 identical over 7 bases. As DNA, the CDR3 is TGTGCCAGCAGCTGGAGCGGACAGGCCTATGGCTACACCTTC. Protein product: CASSWSGQAYGYTF.